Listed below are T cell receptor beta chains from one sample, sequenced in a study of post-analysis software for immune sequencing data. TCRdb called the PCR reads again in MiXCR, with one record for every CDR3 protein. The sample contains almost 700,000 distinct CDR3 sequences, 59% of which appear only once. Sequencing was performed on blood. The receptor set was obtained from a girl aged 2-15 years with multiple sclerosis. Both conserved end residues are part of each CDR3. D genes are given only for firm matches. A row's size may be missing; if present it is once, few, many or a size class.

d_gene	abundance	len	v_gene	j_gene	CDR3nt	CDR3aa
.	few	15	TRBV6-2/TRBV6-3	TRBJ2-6	TGTGCCAGCAGTAACAGGAGCTCTGGGGCCAACGTCCTGACTTTC	CASSNRSSGANVLTF
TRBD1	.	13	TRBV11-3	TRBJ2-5	TGTGCCACGGGTCAGGGGGACCAAGAGACCCAGTACTTC	CATGQGDQETQYF
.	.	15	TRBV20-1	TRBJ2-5	TGCAGTGCTAGCGATCGAGTAGGGGGATCGGCGACCCAGTACTTC	CSASDRVGGSATQYF
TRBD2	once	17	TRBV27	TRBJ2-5	TGTGCCAGCAGTCCCCGGGGGGGGCGTCTCATCCCGGAGACCCAGTACTTC	CASSPRGGRLIPETQYF
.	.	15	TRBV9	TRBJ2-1	TGTGCCAGCAGCGTAGGGTCCCTCTCCTACAATGAGCAGTTCTTC	CASSVGSLSYNEQFF
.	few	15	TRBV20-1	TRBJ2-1	TGCAGTGCTAGGCTCAGGACAGCGACCTACAATGAGCAGTTCTTC	CSARLRTATYNEQFF
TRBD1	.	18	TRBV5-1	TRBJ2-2	TGCGCCAGCAGCTGGAGGAACAGGACAGGGATCAACACCGGGGAGCTGTTTTTT	CASSWRNRTGINTGELFF
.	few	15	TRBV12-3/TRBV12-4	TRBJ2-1	TGTGCCAGCAGCCGGGGGTCCGGATCCTACAATGAGCAGTTCTTC	CASSRGSGSYNEQFF
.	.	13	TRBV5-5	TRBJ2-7	TGTGCCAGCAGCTTAAACAGCTTCTACGAGCAGTACTTC	CASSLNSFYEQYF
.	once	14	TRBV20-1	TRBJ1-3	TGCAGTGCTAGTGTGTCCACGGGTGGAAACACCATATATTTT	CSASVSTGGNTIYF
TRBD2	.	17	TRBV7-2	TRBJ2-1	TGTGCCAGCAGCTGGCTCGGGGCGGGAGGCCCCTACAATGAGCAGTTCTTC	CASSWLGAGGPYNEQFF
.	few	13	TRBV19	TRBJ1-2	TGTGCCAGTAGGACCGGGACGGGCTATGGCTACACCTTC	CASRTGTGYGYTF
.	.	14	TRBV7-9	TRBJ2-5	TGTGCCAGCACTGAAGACAGGGTGGAGGGGACCCAGTACTTC	CASTEDRVEGTQYF
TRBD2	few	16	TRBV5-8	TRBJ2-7	TGTGCCAGCAGCTTGGCGGGAGGGCTGCTGATTGACGAGCAGTACTTC	CASSLAGGLLIDEQYF
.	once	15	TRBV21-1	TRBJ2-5	TGTGCCAGCAGCAACCGACAGGGGGCGGGAGAGACCCAGTACTTC	CASSNRQGAGETQYF
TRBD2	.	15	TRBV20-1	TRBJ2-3	TGCAGTGCTAGATCGACTAGCGGGGCTACAGATACGCAGTATTTT	CSARSTSGATDTQYF
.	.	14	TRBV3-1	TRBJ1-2	TGTGCCAGCAGCCAAATAACAGGGAACTATGGCTACACCTTC	CASSQITGNYGYTF
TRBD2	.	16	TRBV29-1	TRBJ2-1	TGCAGCGTTGAAGGGGGCGGGGGGCGCTCCTACAATGAGCAGTTCTTC	CSVEGGGGRSYNEQFF
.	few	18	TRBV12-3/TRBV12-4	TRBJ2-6	TGTGCCAGCAGGGAGGGGGCAGGGGCCTACTCTGGGGCCAACGTCCTGACTTTC	CASREGAGAYSGANVLTF
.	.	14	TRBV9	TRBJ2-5	TGTGCCAGCAGCGTGAGGGGTGCAGGGGAGACCCAGTACTTC	CASSVRGAGETQYF
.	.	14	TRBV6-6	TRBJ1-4	TGTGCCAGCAGCCGACCGGACGGCCTTGAAAAACTGTTTTTT	CASSRPDGLEKLFF
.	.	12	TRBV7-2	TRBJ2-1	TGTGCCAGCAGCTTCGGACAGTCCCCGAAGTTCTTC	CASSFGQSPKFF
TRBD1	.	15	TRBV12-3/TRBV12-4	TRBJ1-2	TGTGCCAGCAGTTCCAGAACAGGGGGCAACTATGGCTACACCTTC	CASSSRTGGNYGYTF
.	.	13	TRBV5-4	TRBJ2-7	TGTGCCAGCAGCTTGGACCCAGGGGAAGAGCAGTACTTC	CASSLDPGEEQYF
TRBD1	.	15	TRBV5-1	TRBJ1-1	TGCGCCAGCAGCTCGGCCCCACAGGGGACCACTGAAGCTTTCTTT	CASSSAPQGTTEAFF
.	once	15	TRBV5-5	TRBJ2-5	TGTGCCAGCAGCTTGGAGGCAGTGTGGTGGGAGACCCAGTACTTC	CASSLEAVWWETQYF
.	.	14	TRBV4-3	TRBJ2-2	TGCGCCAGCAGCCAAGTCATGAACACCGGGGAGCTGTTTTTT	CASSQVMNTGELFF
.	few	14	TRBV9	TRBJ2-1	TGTGCCAGCAGCGTAGCACCTATCCACAGTGAGCAGTTCTTC	CASSVAPIHSEQFF
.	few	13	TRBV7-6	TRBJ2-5	TGTGCCAGCAGCTTAATAAATGGCGGGACCCAGTACTTC	CASSLINGGTQYF
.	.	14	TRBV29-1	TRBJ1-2	TGCAGCGTTCTCCAAAGCTTTCGGTCCGTAGGCTACACCTTC	CSVLQSFRSVGYTF
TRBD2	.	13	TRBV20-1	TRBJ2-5	TGCAGTGCTTCCTCTAGCGGGACTGAGACCCAGTACTTC	CSASSSGTETQYF
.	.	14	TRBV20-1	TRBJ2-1	TGCAGTGCTAGGGTTAAGAGCTCCTACAATGAGCAGTTCTTC	CSARVKSSYNEQFF
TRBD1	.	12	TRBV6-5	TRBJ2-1	TGTGCCAGCAGGGACGGGACAGGCCAGCAGTTCTTC	CASRDGTGQQFF
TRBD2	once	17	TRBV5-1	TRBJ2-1	TGCGCCAGCAGCTTGGCGACGGGGGGAATCGGTGAAAATGAGCAGTTCTTC	CASSLATGGIGENEQFF
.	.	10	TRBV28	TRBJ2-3	TGTGCCAGCAGTGGGAATACGCAGTATTTT	CASSGNTQYF
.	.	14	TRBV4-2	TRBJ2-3	TGTACCAGCAGCCAAGAACGGTACACAGATACGCAGTATTTT	CTSSQERYTDTQYF
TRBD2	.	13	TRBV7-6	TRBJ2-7	TGTGCCAGCAGCTTAGCCCCCGGGGGGAATCAGTACTTC	CASSLAPGGNQYF